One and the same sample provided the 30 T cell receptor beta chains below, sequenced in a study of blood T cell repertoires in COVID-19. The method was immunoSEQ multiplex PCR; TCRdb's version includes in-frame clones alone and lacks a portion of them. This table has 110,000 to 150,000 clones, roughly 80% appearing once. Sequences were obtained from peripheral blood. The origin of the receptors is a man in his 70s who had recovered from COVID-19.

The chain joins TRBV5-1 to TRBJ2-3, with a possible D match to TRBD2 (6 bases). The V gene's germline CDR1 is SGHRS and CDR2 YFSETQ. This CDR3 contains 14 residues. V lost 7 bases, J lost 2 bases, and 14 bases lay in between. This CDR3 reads CASGRRDHTDTQYF. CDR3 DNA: TGCGCCAGCGGTAGGCGGGATCACACAGATACGCAGTATTTT.

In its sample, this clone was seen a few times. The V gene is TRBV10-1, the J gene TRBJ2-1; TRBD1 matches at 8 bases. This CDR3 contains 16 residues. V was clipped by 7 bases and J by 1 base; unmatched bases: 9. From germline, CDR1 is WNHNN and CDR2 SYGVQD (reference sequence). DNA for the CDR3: TGCGCCAGCATTCTCCCGTGGACAGGGTCCTACAATGAGCAGTTCTTC. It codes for CASILPWTGSYNEQFF.

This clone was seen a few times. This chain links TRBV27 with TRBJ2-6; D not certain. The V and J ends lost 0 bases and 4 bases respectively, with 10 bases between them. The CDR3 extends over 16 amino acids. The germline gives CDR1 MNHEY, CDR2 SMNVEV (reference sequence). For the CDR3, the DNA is TGTGCCAGCAGTTTATCGCGGAGTAGCGGGGCCAACGTCCTGACTTTC. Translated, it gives CASSLSRSSGANVLTF. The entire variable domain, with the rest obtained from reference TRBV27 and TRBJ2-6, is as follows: EAQVTQNPRYLITVTGKKLTVTCSQNMNHEYMSWYRQDPGLGLRQIYYSMNVEVTDKGDVPEGYKVSRKEKRNFPLILESPSPNQTSLYFCASSLSRSSGANVLTFGAGSRLTVL.

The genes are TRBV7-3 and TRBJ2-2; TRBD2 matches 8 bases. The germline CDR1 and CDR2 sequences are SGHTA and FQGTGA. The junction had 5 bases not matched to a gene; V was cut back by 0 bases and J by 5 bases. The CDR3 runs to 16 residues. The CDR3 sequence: CASSLTRPSGTGELFF. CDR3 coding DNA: TGTGCCAGCAGCTTAACGCGCCCTAGCGGGACCGGGGAGCTGTTTTTT.

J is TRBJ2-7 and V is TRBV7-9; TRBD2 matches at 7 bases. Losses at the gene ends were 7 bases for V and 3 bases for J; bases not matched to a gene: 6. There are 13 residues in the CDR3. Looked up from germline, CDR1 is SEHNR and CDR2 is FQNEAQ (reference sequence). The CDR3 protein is CASTRLADYEQYF. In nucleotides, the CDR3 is TGTGCCAGCACCCGGCTAGCGGACTACGAGCAGTACTTC.

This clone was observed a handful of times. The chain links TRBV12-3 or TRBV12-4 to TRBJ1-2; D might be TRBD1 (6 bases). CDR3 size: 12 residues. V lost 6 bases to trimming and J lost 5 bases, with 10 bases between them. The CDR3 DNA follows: TGTGCCAGCAGCCCACAGGGATATGGCTACACCTTC. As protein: CASSPQGYGYTF.

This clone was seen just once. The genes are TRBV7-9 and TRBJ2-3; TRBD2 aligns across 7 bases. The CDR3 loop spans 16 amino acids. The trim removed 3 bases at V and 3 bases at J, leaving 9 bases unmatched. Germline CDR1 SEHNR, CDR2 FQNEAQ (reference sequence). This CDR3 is CASSFRRPGRTDTQYF. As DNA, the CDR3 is TGTGCCAGCAGCTTTAGGCGTCCCGGGAGGACAGATACGCAGTATTTT.

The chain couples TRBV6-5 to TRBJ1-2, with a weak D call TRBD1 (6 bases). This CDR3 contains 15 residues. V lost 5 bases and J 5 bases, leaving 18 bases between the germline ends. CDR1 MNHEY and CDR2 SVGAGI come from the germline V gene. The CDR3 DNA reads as TGTGCCAGCAGTCCCTCAGGGCAGGGGATGTATGGCTACACCTTC. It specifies CASSPSGQGMYGYTF.

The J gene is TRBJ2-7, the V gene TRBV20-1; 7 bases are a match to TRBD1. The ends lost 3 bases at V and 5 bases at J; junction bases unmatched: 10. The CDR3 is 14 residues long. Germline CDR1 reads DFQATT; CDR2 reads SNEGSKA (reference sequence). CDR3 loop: CSASPLRQGHEQYF. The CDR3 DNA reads TGCAGTGCTAGTCCTCTAAGACAGGGTCACGAGCAGTACTTC.

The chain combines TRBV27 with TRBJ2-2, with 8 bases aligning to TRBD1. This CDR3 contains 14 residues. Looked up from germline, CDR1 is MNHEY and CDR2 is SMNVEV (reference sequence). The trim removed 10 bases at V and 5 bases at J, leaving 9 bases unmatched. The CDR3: CATKTGGRTGELFF. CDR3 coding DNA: TGTGCCACCAAAACAGGGGGTCGTACCGGGGAGCTGTTTTTT.

The CDR3 loop reads CAWRIAGGPKETQYF. The CDR3 DNA sequence: TGTGCCTGGAGGATAGCGGGAGGGCCTAAGGAGACCCAGTACTTC. The rearrangement uses TRBV30 and TRBJ2-5, with 11 bases lining up with TRBD2. The germline CDR1 and CDR2 sequences are GTSNPN and SVGIG (reference sequence). V dropped 3 bases and J dropped 5; count of bases not matched to a gene: 8. The CDR3 length is 15 residues.

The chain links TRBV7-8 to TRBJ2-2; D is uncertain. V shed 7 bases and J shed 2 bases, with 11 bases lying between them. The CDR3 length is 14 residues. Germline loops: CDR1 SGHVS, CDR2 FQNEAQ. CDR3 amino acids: CASTRALNTGELFF. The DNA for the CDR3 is TGTGCCAGCACCCGAGCCTTAAACACCGGGGAGCTGTTTTTT.

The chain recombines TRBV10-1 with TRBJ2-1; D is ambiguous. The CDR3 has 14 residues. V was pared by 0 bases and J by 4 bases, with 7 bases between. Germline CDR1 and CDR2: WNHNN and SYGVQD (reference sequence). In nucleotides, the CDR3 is TGCGCCAGCAGTGAGTCGACTGGTTACAATGAGCAGTTCTTC. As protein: CASSESTGYNEQFF.

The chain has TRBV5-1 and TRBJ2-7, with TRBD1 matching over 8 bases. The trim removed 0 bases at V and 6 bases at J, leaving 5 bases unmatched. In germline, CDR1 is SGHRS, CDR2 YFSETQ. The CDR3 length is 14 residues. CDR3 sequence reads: CASSLEGQVTEQYF. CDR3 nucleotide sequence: TGCGCCAGCAGCTTGGAGGGACAGGTTACCGAGCAGTACTTC.

This chain's CDR3 is CAWSPLDLTDTQYF. The CDR3 DNA is TGTGCCTGGAGTCCCTTGGACTTAACAGATACGCAGTATTTT. The chain links TRBV30 to TRBJ2-3, with a tentative D call TRBD2 (5 bases). This CDR3 has 14 amino acids. Germline V gene data show CDR1 as GTSNPN and CDR2 as SVGIG (reference sequence). Trimming took off 2 bases at V and 3 bases at J, with 12 bases between the two ends.

The chain's CDR3 is CASSSSPLGPQHF. In nucleotides, the CDR3 is TGTGCCAGCAGCTCTAGTCCCCTCGGGCCCCAGCATTTT. The chain recombines TRBV7-2 with TRBJ1-5, with unresolved D. The V end was cut by 4 bases, the J end by 9 bases, with 13 bases between. Germline V gene sequence: CDR1 SGHTA, CDR2 FQGNSA. This CDR3 is 13 amino acids long. Filled out from reference TRBV7-2 and TRBJ1-5, the complete variable domain reads GAGVSQSPSNKVTEKGKDVELRCDPISGHTALYWYRQSLGQGLEFLIYFQGNSAPDKSGLPSDRFSAERTGGSVSTLTIQRTQQEDSAVYLCASSSSPLGPQHFGDGTRLSIL.

The DNA of the CDR3 is TGCGCCAGCAGCTTGGCTTCTAGCGCTGAAAACACCGGGGAGCTGTTTTTT. This translates into CASSLASSAENTGELFF. The chain links TRBV5-1 to TRBJ2-2, with D perhaps TRBD2 (6 bases). Per the germline V gene, CDR1 is SGHRS and CDR2 is YFSETQ. V was shortened by 0 bases and J by 2 bases, with 14 bases between the two germline ends. The CDR3 totals 17 residues.

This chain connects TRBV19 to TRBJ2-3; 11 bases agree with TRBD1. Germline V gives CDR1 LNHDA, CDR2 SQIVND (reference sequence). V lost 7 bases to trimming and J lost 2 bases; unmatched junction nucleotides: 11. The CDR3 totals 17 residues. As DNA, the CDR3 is TGTGCCAGTACCGATACCGGGACAGGGGGGCCCACAGATACGCAGTATTTT. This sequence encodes CASTDTGTGGPTDTQYF.

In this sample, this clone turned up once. The CDR3 loop reads CASRQGPPQWDEQFF. The CDR3 region has the DNA TGTGCCAGCAGGCAGGGGCCTCCACAGTGGGATGAGCAGTTCTTC. V gene TRBV6-5 combines with J gene TRBJ2-1; TRBD1 is a possible D gene (6 bases). Germline-derived CDR1 and CDR2 are MNHEY and SVGAGI. The CDR3 sequence is 15 residues long. The V and J ends lost 6 bases and 8 bases respectively, with 20 bases between them.

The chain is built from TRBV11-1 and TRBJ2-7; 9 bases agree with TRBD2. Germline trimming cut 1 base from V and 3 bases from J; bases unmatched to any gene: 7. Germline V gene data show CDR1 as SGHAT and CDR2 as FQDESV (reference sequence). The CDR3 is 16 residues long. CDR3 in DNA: TGTGCCAGCAGCTTAGTCGCCGGGACTAGCTTCTACGAGCAGTACTTC. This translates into CASSLVAGTSFYEQYF.

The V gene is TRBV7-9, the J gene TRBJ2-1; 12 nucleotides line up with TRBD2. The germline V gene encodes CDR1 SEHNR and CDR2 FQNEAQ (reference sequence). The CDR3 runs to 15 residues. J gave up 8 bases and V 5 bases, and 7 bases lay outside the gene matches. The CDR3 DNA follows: TGTGCCAGCAGCCTACTAGCGGGAGGCGCGGATGAGCAGTTCTTC. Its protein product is CASSLLAGGADEQFF.

CDR3 residues: CASSVATGGNTEAFF. The CDR3 nucleotides read TGCGCCAGCAGTGTGGCGACGGGGGGGAACACTGAAGCTTTCTTT. This chain uses TRBV10-2 with TRBJ1-1; the D gene is possibly TRBD1 (5 bases). CDR1 and CDR2 from the germline V gene are WSHSY and SAAADI. V lost 4 bases, J lost 1 base, and 13 bases lay in between. This CDR3 spans 15 amino acids.

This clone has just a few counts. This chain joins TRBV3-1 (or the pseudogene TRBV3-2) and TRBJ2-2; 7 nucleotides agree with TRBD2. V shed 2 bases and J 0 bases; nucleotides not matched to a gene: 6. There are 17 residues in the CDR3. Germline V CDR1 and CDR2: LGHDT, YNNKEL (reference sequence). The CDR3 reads CASSQWPLAANTGELFF. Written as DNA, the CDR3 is TGTGCCAGCAGCCAATGGCCTCTAGCGGCGAACACCGGGGAGCTGTTTTTT.

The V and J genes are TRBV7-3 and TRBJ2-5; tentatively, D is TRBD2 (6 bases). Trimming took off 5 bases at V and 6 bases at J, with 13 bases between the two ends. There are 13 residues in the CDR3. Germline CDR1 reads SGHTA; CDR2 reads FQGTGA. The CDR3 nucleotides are TGTGCCAGCAGCACGGAAGCGGGCAAGACCCAGTACTTC. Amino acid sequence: CASSTEAGKTQYF.

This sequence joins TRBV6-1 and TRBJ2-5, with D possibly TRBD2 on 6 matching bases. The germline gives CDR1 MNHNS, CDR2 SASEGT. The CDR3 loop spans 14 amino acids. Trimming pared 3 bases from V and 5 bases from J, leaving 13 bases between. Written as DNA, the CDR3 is TGTGCCAGCAGTGACCGAGGACTACTGGAGACCCAGTACTTC. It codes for CASSDRGLLETQYF.

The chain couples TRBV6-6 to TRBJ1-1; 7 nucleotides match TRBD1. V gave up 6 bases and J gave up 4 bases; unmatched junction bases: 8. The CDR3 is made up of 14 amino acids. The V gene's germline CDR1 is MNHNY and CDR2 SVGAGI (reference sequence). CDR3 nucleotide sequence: TGTGCCAGCAGCATATTACAGGGGTCCACTGAAGCTTTCTTT. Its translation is CASSILQGSTEAFF.

The CDR3 DNA reads TGCGCCAGCAGCCAAGAAAGGTTGAAGGCGGGAGGGGTCCTCTACGAGCAGTACTTC. This gives the protein CASSQERLKAGGVLYEQYF. The chain joins TRBV4-1 to TRBJ2-7; TRBD2 aligns across 9 bases. Germline values: CDR1 MGHRA, CDR2 YSYEKL. The CDR3 has 19 amino acids. V gave up 0 bases and J gave up 3 bases; unmatched junction bases: 15.

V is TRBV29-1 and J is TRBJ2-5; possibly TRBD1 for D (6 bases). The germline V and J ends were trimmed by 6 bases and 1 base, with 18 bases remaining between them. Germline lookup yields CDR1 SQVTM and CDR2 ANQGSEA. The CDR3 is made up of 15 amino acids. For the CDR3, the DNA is TGCAGCGTCACCACAGGGAAATCGACCCAAGAGACCCAGTACTTC. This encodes CSVTTGKSTQETQYF.

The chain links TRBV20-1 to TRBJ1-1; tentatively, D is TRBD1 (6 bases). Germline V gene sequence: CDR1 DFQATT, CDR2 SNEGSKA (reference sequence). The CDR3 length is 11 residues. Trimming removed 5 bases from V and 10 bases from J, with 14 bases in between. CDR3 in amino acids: CSAGSGERAFF. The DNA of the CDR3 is TGCAGTGCTGGTTCAGGGGAGCGAGCTTTCTTT.

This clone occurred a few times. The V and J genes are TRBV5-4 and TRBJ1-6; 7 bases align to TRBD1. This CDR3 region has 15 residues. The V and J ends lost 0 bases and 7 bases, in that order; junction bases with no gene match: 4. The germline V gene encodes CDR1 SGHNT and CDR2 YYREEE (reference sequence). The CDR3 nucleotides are TGTGCCAGCAGCTTGGAGGGGGCAGCGAATTCACCCCTCCACTTT. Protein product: CASSLEGAANSPLHF.